This section outlines one TCR beta chain sequence together with its context. This clonotype was observed at least ten times. Its cognate antigen has yet to be identified. No much larger clonotype is one base removed from it; base qualities were not supplied. The library was made by PCR. The listed sequencing device is Illumina HiSeq 2500. TCR libraries were prepared with molecular barcoding, using unique molecular identifiers to normalize TCRbeta repertoire quantification. The public reads were quality trimmed at Q25 with fastp and then assembled into clones with MiXCR by TCRdb, keeping productive beta chains. Merged by CDR3 protein, the rows form single entries marked with the most common genes and DNA. Within this sample are about 130,000 distinct CDR3 sequences, with roughly 10% of them counted one time only. 24% of the sample is held by the ten biggest clonotypes. This entry is derived from a study of T-cell reconstitution after alpha-beta-depleted transplantation in children (dated by TCRdb to about 2016). Study-wide context: The study quantitatively tracked T-cell immune reconstitution after TCRalphabeta/CD19-depleted allogeneic hematopoietic cell transplantation in children using TCR repertoire profiling. On the study overall, not on this receptor specifically: Over subsequent months, a decline in hyperexpanded clone frequencies was noted, and after one year, T-cell counts and TCRbeta diversity were mostly ascribed to newly produced T cells. In some patients, the high TCRbeta diversity seen at day 60 was put down to recipient T cells and intrathymic progenitors that had survived conditioning. About two months after transplant, the apparently early recovery of alphabetaT-cell counts reportedly depended on just several hundred clones that had expanded rapidly and came from non-depleted graft cells.

This specimen's treatment or condition label, per the study, means: allogeneic hematopoietic cell transplantation with graft depleted of TCRalphabeta T cells and CD19 B cells. Transplant recipients were children who received TCRalphabeta/CD19-depleted allogeneic hematopoietic cell grafts. Counted from cysteine to phenylalanine, this CDR3 has 15 amino acids. Only the CDR3 region is kept as DNA, spanning 45 bases read in frame from base 1. The germline V gene (reference sequence) gives CDR1 as DFQATT and CDR2 as SNEGSKA. Trimming accounts for 6 bases at V and 4 bases at J, while the number of junction bases matched to no gene is 14.

The sample was PBMCs, mostly from graft donor cells, taken 180 days after TCRalphabeta/CD19-depleted stem cell transplant. The origin of this receptor is a girl less than two years old who had a stem cell transplant for combined immunodeficiency, so the T cells may come from the graft donor. This chain joins TRBV20-1 to TRBJ2-7; TRBD2 lines up with 8 middle nucleotides. CDR3 region: CSATPHQRGNYEQYF. The DNA is as follows: TGCAGTGCCACCCCCCACCAGCGGGGGAATTACGAGCAGTACTTC.